A selection of T cell receptor beta chains follows, all from one sample in a study of blood T cell repertoires in COVID-19. Clones were read by immunoSEQ multiplex PCR, and TCRdb kept only the in-frame ones, dropping some. This sample has about 350,000 clones, with almost 90% found just once. Sequenced sample: PBMCs or T cells enriched from blood (not recorded which). The origin of the receptors is a woman under 40 who had been exposed to COVID-19. CDR3s include the opening cysteine and the closing phenylalanine or tryptophan.

CDR3 protein	V gene	J gene
CASSPEGQVLGYTF	TRBV6-2/TRBV6-3	TRBJ1-2
CASSSTSGSGYEQYF	TRBV25-1	TRBJ2-7
CASSLLADSTDTQYF	TRBV7-3	TRBJ2-3
CASSTAGSADTQYF	TRBV5-1	TRBJ2-3
CASSLVGGPDQPQHF	TRBV7-9	TRBJ1-5
CASSPWDTNTEAFF	TRBV3-1/TRBV3-2	TRBJ1-1
CASSYGGLGETQYF	TRBV6-2/TRBV6-3	TRBJ2-5
CASSLRRESDTQYF	TRBV7-2	TRBJ2-3
CASSRLTGLSGMGNQPQHF	TRBV19	TRBJ1-5
CAWRKTGGADGYTF	TRBV30	TRBJ1-2
CATSDRHARQETQYF	TRBV24-1	TRBJ2-5
CASGLVGLASGELFF	TRBV12-5	TRBJ2-2
CASSDAPGLRDEQYF	TRBV6-4	TRBJ2-7
CASSLAGPKYF	TRBV2	TRBJ2-7
CASHPGQGPYEQYF	TRBV6-5	TRBJ2-7
CASSQDLERASSYNEQFF	TRBV4-2	TRBJ2-1
CASSPPGGETQYF	TRBV12-3/TRBV12-4	TRBJ2-5
CASSPGLADTDTQYF	TRBV18	TRBJ2-3
CASSALGQSSSYNEQFF	TRBV7-3	TRBJ2-1
CASSLGQGFGEKLFF	TRBV5-5	TRBJ1-4
CASSSRVRDSGYTF	TRBV7-2	TRBJ1-2
CASSQGGVHANEQYF	TRBV4-1	TRBJ2-7
CASSVGGRGTNTEAFF	TRBV9	TRBJ1-1
CAWSVPRRGALYGYTF	TRBV30	TRBJ1-2
CASSEADWSLAGLYNEQFF	TRBV6-1	TRBJ2-1
CASSSSRLSYEQYF	TRBV3-1/TRBV3-2	TRBJ2-7
CASGDTSSYTF	TRBV12-5	TRBJ1-2
CATSDLPDVFSLTGILDEQYF	TRBV24-1	TRBJ2-7
CASSSGQGAANEKLFF	TRBV6-5	TRBJ1-4
CASSPRGVGNTIYF	TRBV28	TRBJ1-3
CASSLIQATPYEQYF	TRBV5-8	TRBJ2-7
CASSPRGTSGRGGDEQFF	TRBV9	TRBJ2-1
CASSLKARTLVPYNEQFF	TRBV19	TRBJ2-1
CASASGVLNTEAFF	TRBV12-5	TRBJ1-1
CASSVGLASQYF	TRBV2	TRBJ2-3
CASRLTSGRARRELFF	TRBV10-2	TRBJ2-2
CSVAPPGSNYEQYF	TRBV29-1	TRBJ2-7
CASSYNARGTGVDEQFF	TRBV28	TRBJ2-1
CATSSFQGGVDTEAFF	TRBV15	TRBJ1-1
CASTLAGGTYEQYF	TRBV10-2	TRBJ2-7
CSVGQFLNTEAFF	TRBV29-1	TRBJ1-1
CASSRTANTEAFF	TRBV6-5	TRBJ1-1
CASSPAQATGELFF	TRBV18	TRBJ2-2
CASSADHEQYF	TRBV28	TRBJ2-7